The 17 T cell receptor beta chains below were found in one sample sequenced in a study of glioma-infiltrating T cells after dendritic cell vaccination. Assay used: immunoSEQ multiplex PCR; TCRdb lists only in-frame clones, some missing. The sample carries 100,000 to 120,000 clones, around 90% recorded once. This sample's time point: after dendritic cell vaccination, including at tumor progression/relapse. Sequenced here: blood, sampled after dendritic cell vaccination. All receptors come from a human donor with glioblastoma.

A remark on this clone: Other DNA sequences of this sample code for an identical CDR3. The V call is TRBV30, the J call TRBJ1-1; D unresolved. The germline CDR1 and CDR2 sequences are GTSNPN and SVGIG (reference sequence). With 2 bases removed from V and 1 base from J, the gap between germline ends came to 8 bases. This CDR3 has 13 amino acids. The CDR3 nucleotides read TGTGCCTGGAGTAGTTCAGGGAACACTGAAGCTTTCTTT. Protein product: CAWSSSGNTEAFF.

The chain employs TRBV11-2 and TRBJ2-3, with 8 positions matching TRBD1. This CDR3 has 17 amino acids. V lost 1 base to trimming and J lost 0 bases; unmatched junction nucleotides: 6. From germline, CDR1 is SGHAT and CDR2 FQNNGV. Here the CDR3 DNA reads TGTGCCAGCAGCTTAGCCTGGGACAGGAGAAGCACAGATACGCAGTATTTT. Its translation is CASSLAWDRRSTDTQYF.

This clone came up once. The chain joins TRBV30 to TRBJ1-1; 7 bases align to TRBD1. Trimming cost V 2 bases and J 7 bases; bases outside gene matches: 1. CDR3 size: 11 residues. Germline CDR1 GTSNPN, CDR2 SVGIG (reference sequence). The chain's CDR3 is CAWSQGVEAFF. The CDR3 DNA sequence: TGTGCCTGGAGTCAGGGGGTTGAAGCTTTCTTT.

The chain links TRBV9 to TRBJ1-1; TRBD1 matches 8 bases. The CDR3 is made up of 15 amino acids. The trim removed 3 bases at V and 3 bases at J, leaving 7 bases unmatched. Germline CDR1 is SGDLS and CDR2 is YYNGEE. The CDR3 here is CASSAQTGVYTEAFF. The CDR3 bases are TGTGCCAGCAGCGCCCAGACAGGGGTGTACACTGAAGCTTTCTTT.

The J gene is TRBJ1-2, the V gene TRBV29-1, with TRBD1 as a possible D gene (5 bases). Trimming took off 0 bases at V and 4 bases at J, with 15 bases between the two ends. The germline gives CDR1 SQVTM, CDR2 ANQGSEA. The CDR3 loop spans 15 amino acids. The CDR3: CSVEDGGDPIYGYTF. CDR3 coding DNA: TGCAGCGTTGAAGATGGGGGGGACCCCATCTATGGCTACACCTTC.

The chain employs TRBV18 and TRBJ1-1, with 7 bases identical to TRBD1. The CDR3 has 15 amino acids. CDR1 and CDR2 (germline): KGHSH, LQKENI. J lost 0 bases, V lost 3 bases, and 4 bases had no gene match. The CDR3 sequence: CASSPTGTVNTEAFF. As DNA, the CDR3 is TGTGCCAGCTCACCGACCGGGACAGTGAACACTGAAGCTTTCTTT.

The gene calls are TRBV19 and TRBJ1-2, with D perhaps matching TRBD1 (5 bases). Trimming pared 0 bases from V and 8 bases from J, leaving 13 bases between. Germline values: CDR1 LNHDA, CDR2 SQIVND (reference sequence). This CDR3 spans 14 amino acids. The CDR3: CASSIEPGLWGYTF. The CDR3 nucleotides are TGTGCCAGTAGTATAGAGCCGGGACTCTGGGGCTACACCTTC.

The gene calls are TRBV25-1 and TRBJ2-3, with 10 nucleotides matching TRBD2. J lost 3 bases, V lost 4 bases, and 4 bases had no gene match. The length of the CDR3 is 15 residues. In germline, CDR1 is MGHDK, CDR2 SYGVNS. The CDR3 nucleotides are TGTGCCAGCAGTGGACCTAGCGGGAGAACAGATACGCAGTATTTT. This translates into CASSGPSGRTDTQYF. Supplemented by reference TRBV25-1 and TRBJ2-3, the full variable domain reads EADIYQTPRYLVIGTGKKITLECSQTMGHDKMYWYQQDPGMELHLIHYSYGVNSTEKGDLSSESTVSRIRTEHFPLTLESARPSHTSQYLCASSGPSGRTDTQYFGPGTRLTVL.

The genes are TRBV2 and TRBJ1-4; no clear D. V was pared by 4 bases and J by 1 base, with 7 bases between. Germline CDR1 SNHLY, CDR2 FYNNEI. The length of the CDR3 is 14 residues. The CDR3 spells CASSVGRTNEKLFF. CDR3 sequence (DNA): TGTGCCAGCAGTGTGGGGAGAACTAATGAAAAACTGTTTTTT.

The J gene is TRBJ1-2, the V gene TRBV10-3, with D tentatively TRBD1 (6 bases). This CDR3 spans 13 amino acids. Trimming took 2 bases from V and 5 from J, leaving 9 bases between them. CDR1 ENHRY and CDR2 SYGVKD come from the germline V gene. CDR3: CAISEEGDYGYTF. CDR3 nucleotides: TGTGCCATCAGTGAGGAGGGGGATTATGGCTACACCTTC.

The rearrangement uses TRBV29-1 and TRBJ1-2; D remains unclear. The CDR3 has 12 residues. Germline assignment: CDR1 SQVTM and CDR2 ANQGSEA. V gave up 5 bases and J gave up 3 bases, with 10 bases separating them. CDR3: CSVIHRDYGYTF. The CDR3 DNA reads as TGCAGCGTTATCCACAGAGACTATGGCTACACCTTC.

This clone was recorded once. CDR3: CASSPGGGRGNTEAFF. Here the CDR3 DNA reads TGTGCCAGCAGCCCAGGAGGGGGCAGAGGTAACACTGAAGCTTTCTTT. The chain couples TRBV9 to TRBJ1-1; 7 bases agree with TRBD1. The CDR3 sequence is 16 residues long. Germline V CDR1 and CDR2: SGDLS, YYNGEE. V shed 4 bases, J shed 2 bases, and the junction held 11 bases outside the gene matches.

The CDR3 DNA sequence: TGTGCCAGCACCCCAGAGGCGGCAGTTGGAGCCCAGCATTTT. Amino acid sequence: CASTPEAAVGAQHF. This sequence joins TRBV6-1 and TRBJ1-5, with D uncertain. CDR3 size: 14 residues. CDR1 is MNHNS and CDR2 is SASEGT in the germline V gene. The V gene lost 7 bases and the J gene lost 11 bases, with 21 bases spanning the gap.

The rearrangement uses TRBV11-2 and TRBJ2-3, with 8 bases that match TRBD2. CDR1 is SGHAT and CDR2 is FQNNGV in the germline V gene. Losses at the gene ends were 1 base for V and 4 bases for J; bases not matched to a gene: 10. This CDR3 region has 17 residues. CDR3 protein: CASSLGGSGSFPDTQYF. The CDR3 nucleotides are TGTGCCAGCAGCTTAGGAGGGAGCGGGAGTTTCCCAGATACGCAGTATTTT.

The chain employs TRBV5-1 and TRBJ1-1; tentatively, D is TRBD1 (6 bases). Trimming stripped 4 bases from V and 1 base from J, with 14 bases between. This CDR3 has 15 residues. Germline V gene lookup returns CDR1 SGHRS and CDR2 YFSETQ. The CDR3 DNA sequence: TGCGCCAGCAGCGGGGGGGGGCGCAGGAACACTGAAGCTTTCTTT. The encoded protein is CASSGGGRRNTEAFF.

This chain's CDR3 is CASSVAPDRGVGNQPQHF. Here the CDR3 DNA reads TGTGCCAGCAGCGTAGCCCCGGACAGGGGTGTAGGCAATCAGCCCCAGCATTTT. The chain uses TRBV9 and TRBJ1-5, with 9 bases matching TRBD1. The germline CDR1 and CDR2 sequences are SGDLS and YYNGEE. The CDR3 consists of 18 residues. Trimming at V came to 0 bases and at J to 2 bases, leaving 9 bases not matched to a gene.

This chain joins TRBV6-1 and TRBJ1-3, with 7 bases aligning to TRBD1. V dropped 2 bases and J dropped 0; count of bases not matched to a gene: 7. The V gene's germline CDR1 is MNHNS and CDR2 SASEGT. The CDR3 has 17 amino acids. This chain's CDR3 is CASSEQGELTSGNTIYF. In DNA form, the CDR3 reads TGTGCCAGCAGTGAACAGGGGGAACTTACCTCTGGAAACACCATATATTTT.